A selection of T cell receptor beta chains follows, all from one sample in a study of blood T cell repertoires in COVID-19. Using immunoSEQ multiplex PCR, the repertoire was profiled, and TCRdb retains in-frame clones only, with some absent. The data show 150,000 or so clones, approximately 90% seen once. The sequenced sample consisted of peripheral blood. The receptors originated from a woman in her sixties or seventies with acute or convalescent COVID-19. Both conserved end residues are part of each CDR3. D genes are given only for firm matches. Not every row has a clone size; where given, it reads once, few, many or a size class.

>.|TRBJ1-6|TRBV7-2|once
CASSPGRGESPLHF
TGTGCCAGCAGTCCAGGCAGGGGTGAATCACCCCTCCACTTT
>TRBD1|TRBJ2-1|TRBV6-5|.
CASSFDRGRNNEQFF
TGTGCCAGCAGTTTCGACAGGGGGCGGAACAATGAGCAGTTCTTC
>.|TRBJ2-2|TRBV19|.
CASSIGGRNTGELFF
TGTGCCAGTAGTATTGGAGGGAGGAACACCGGGGAGCTGTTTTTT
>.|TRBJ1-5|TRBV6-5|.
CASSSGLFGNQPQHF
TGTGCCAGCAGTTCCGGACTCTTTGGCAATCAGCCCCAGCATTTT
>.|TRBJ2-3|TRBV7-2|.
CASSLGHNTDTQYF
TGTGCCAGCAGCTTAGGGCACAACACAGATACGCAGTATTTT
>.|TRBJ1-2|TRBV6-5|.
CASSYGGGYTF
TGTGCCAGCAGTTACGGGGGCGGCTACACCTTC
>TRBD2|TRBJ2-6|TRBV5-1|.
CASRLAGGPVANVLTF
TGCGCCAGCAGACTAGCGGGGGGGCCGGTGGCCAACGTCCTGACTTTC
>TRBD2|TRBJ2-7|TRBV6-5|.
CASTSGGSYEQYF
TGTGCCAGCACTAGCGGGGGTTCCTACGAGCAGTACTTC
>.|TRBJ1-1|TRBV27|.
CASSLLYGGDTEAFF
TGTGCCAGCAGTTTACTTTATGGGGGGGACACTGAAGCTTTCTTT
>TRBD1|TRBJ1-1|TRBV27|.
CASSLDRLNTEAFF
TGTGCCAGCAGTTTGGACAGGTTGAACACTGAAGCTTTCTTT
>.|TRBJ2-3|TRBV2|.
CASSEGWGLKADTQYF
TGTGCCAGCAGTGAAGGCTGGGGGCTAAAGGCAGATACGCAGTATTTT
>.|TRBJ1-6|TRBV7-9|.
CASSPLRLNSPLHF
TGTGCCAGCAGCCCTTTGAGGTTGAACTCACCCCTCCACTTT
>.|TRBJ2-7|TRBV2|.
CASIHAPTQGIVYEQYF
TGTGCCAGCATCCACGCCCCGACCCAGGGAATCGTCTACGAGCAGTACTTC
>.|TRBJ1-2|TRBV6-5|.
CASSYSWDTSNYGYTF
TGTGCCAGCAGTTACTCTTGGGACACCTCAAACTATGGCTACACCTTC
>TRBD1|TRBJ2-7|TRBV10-3|.
CATSYPGQGYEQYF
TGTGCCACCTCCTACCCGGGACAGGGGTACGAGCAGTACTTC
>.|TRBJ1-1|TRBV7-3|.
CASSFREGTEAFF
TGTGCCAGCAGCTTTAGGGAGGGCACTGAAGCTTTCTTT
>.|TRBJ1-6|TRBV5-6|few
CASSLGQANSPLHF
TGTGCCAGCAGCTTGGGCCAGGCCAATTCACCCCTCCACTTT
>TRBD2|TRBJ2-1|TRBV6-5|.
CASGNSGGANEQFF
TGTGCCAGCGGGAATAGCGGGGGGGCCAATGAGCAGTTCTTC
>.|TRBJ1-2|TRBV28|.
CAGEGGGYGYTF
TGTGCCGGTGAGGGAGGGGGCTATGGCTACACCTTC
>TRBD2|TRBJ2-3|TRBV19|.
CASSLRGDLDTQYF
TGTGCCAGTAGCCTGCGGGGGGATCTAGATACGCAGTATTTT
>TRBD1|TRBJ2-3|TRBV10-2|.
CASSSSTGRWGTDTQYF
TGCGCCAGCAGTTCATCGACAGGGCGCTGGGGCACAGATACGCAGTATTTT
>.|TRBJ2-3|TRBV4-1|.
CASTRLGGGWDTQYF
TGCGCCAGCACCAGACTAGGGGGGGGTTGGGATACGCAGTATTTT
>.|TRBJ1-2|TRBV7-2|.
CASSLIGTDYGYTF
TGTGCCAGCAGCTTGATCGGGACTGACTATGGCTACACCTTC
>.|TRBJ2-2|TRBV7-2|.
CASSLARGGELFF
TGTGCCAGCAGCTTAGCGCGGGGCGGGGAGCTGTTTTTT
>.|TRBJ2-1|TRBV4-1|.
CASSQRQVGSYNEQFF
TGCGCCAGCAGCCAACGACAGGTTGGCTCCTACAATGAGCAGTTCTTC
>TRBD2|TRBJ2-2|TRBV2|.
CASSAPSGGPGELFF
TGTGCCAGCAGTGCCCCTAGCGGGGGGCCCGGGGAGCTGTTTTTT
>TRBD1|TRBJ1-4|TRBV2|.
CASSEGTGATNEKLFF
TGTGCCAGCAGTGAAGGGACAGGGGCAACTAATGAAAAACTGTTTTTT
>TRBD2|TRBJ2-5|TRBV6-5|.
CASSRGGLDGTQYF
TGTGCCAGCAGTCGGGGAGGACTAGATGGGACCCAGTACTTC
>.|TRBJ2-1|TRBV7-9|.
CASSLGLGAVNEQFF
TGTGCCAGCAGTCTAGGACTGGGGGCAGTCAATGAGCAGTTCTTC
>TRBD2|TRBJ2-2|TRBV2|.
CASTREGWGRNTGELFF
TGTGCCAGCACCAGGGAGGGATGGGGGAGAAACACCGGGGAGCTGTTTTTT
>TRBD1|TRBJ1-2|TRBV5-1|.
CASSLGRGPRAGDYGYTF
TGCGCCAGCAGCTTGGGTAGGGGGCCGCGAGCTGGAGACTATGGCTACACCTTC
>TRBD2|TRBJ2-5|TRBV30|.
CACRTRGIVETQYF
TGTGCCTGCAGGACTAGAGGGATTGTAGAGACCCAGTACTTC
>.|TRBJ1-2|TRBV4-1|.
CASSQVAGVGGYGYTF
TGCGCCAGCAGCCAGGTGGCGGGAGTTGGAGGCTATGGCTACACCTTC
>TRBD2|TRBJ2-3|TRBV15|.
CATSRETFTRLAGGTDTQYF
TGTGCCACCAGCAGAGAAACATTTACGAGACTAGCGGGGGGAACAGATACGCAGTATTTT
>TRBD1|TRBJ2-2|TRBV5-1|few
CASSTTGGGFTGELFF
TGCGCCAGCAGCACGACAGGGGGCGGTTTCACCGGGGAGCTGTTTTTT
>TRBD1|TRBJ1-1|TRBV3-1/TRBV3-2|.
CASSQLPGTGVNTEAFF
TGTGCCAGCAGCCAACTTCCCGGGACAGGGGTCAACACTGAAGCTTTCTTT
>.|TRBJ1-1|TRBV6-5|.
CASSRTQNTEAFF
TGTGCCAGCAGTCGAACACAGAACACTGAAGCTTTCTTT
>TRBD1|TRBJ1-4|TRBV2|.
CASSPNRDRATRKLFF
TGTGCCAGCAGTCCGAACCGGGACAGGGCCACACGAAAACTGTTTTTT
>TRBD1|TRBJ1-2|TRBV7-2|.
CASSLTRGTVSLTYGYTF
TGTGCCAGCAGCTTAACCCGGGGGACAGTCTCGCTAACGTATGGCTACACCTTC
>.|TRBJ1-3|TRBV11-2|.
CASSLRDTPSGNTIYF
TGTGCCAGCAGCCTTAGAGACACTCCCTCTGGAAACACCATATATTTT
>.|TRBJ1-5|TRBV4-1|.
CASSQDDGRRANQPQHF
TGCGCCAGCAGCCAAGATGATGGCAGGCGGGCGAATCAGCCCCAGCATTTT
>.|TRBJ2-1|TRBV9|.
CASSVGQFYNEQFF
TGTGCCAGCAGCGTAGGCCAGTTCTACAATGAGCAGTTCTTC
>.|TRBJ1-1|TRBV19|.
CASSISGVGQKAFF
TGTGCCAGTAGTATTAGCGGGGTGGGTCAGAAAGCTTTCTTT
>TRBD1|TRBJ1-2|TRBV2|.
CASSEVGQGSYGYTF
TGTGCCAGCAGTGAAGTAGGACAGGGGTCCTATGGCTACACCTTC
>TRBD1|TRBJ1-2|TRBV28|.
CASRQGQGNYGYTF
TGTGCCAGCAGACAAGGACAGGGGAACTATGGCTACACCTTC
>.|TRBJ2-2|TRBV19|.
CASSIQEVSGELFF
TGTGCCAGTAGTATCCAGGAGGTTTCCGGGGAGCTGTTTTTT
>TRBD2|TRBJ2-3|TRBV7-2|.
CASSQSRIAGSTDTQYF
TGTGCCAGCAGCCAAAGCCGTATAGCGGGGAGCACAGATACGCAGTATTTT
>TRBD1|TRBJ1-5|TRBV15|.
CATSRDRPGGTEPQHF
TGTGCCACCAGCAGAGATCGTCCAGGGGGGACGGAGCCCCAGCATTTT